This is a list of T cell receptor beta chains from one sample in a study of cytomegalovirus exposure and HLA in healthy donors. Repertoires were generated with immunoSEQ multiplex PCR, while TCRdb's copy carries only in-frame clones and drops some. Here the sample table reports under 200,000 clones. The sequencing input was PBMCs. The receptors come from a man under 40 in good health and CMV-seronegative. The CDR3 runs from the conserved cysteine through the conserved F or W. The D gene is left open where the match is weak.

>TRBD1|TRBV6-1|TRBJ2-3
CASRYPGQFTDTQYF
TGTGCCAGCAGGTATCCGGGACAGTTCACAGATACGCAGTATTTT
>TRBD1|TRBV13|TRBJ2-7
CASGRQGPPYEQYF
TGTGCCAGCGGGAGACAGGGGCCCCCTTACGAGCAGTACTTC
>TRBD2|TRBV30|TRBJ2-4
CAWSVLGASGRADIQYF
TGTGCCTGGAGTGTACTGGGGGCTAGCGGGAGGGCAGACATTCAGTACTTC
>TRBD1|TRBV30|TRBJ1-3
CAWSVAYEGAAGNTIYF
TGTGCCTGGAGTGTGGCGTACGAGGGGGCGGCTGGAAACACCATATATTTT
>.|TRBV6-5|TRBJ1-2
CASSRTDSGYTF
TGTGCCAGCAGTCGGACAGATAGTGGCTACACCTTC
>.|TRBV28|TRBJ1-5
CASRGVGVSTNQPQHF
TGTGCCAGCAGGGGAGTCGGAGTAAGTACAAATCAGCCCCAGCATTTT
>TRBD1|TRBV7-9|TRBJ1-4
CAADRGDEKLFF
TGTGCTGCGGACAGGGGGGATGAAAAACTGTTTTTT
>TRBD1|TRBV10-3|TRBJ2-7
CAISEGTGTYEQYF
TGTGCCATCAGTGAAGGGACAGGGACCTACGAGCAGTACTTC
>.|TRBV7-9|TRBJ1-6
CASSLGSSYNSPLHF
TGTGCCAGCAGCTTAGGGAGCTCCTATAATTCACCCCTCCACTTT
>.|TRBV11-3|TRBJ1-2
CASSKPPIGGYGYTF
TGTGCCAGCAGCAAGCCCCCCATCGGCGGCTATGGCTACACCTTC
>.|TRBV15|TRBJ2-7
CATSKGQPFLEQYF
TGTGCCACCAGCAAGGGACAACCTTTTCTTGAGCAGTACTTC
>.|TRBV2|TRBJ2-7
CASSRGSLGNEQYF
TGTGCCAGCAGTAGGGGCTCACTTGGCAACGAGCAGTACTTC
>TRBD2|TRBV13|TRBJ2-4
CASSPAGVRDIQYF
TGTGCCAGCAGCCCAGCGGGAGTCCGGGACATTCAGTACTTC
>TRBD1|TRBV10-2|TRBJ1-2
CASSESSWGTGSDGYTF
TGCGCCAGCAGTGAGTCCTCTTGGGGGACAGGGAGCGATGGCTACACCTTC
>.|TRBV7-2|TRBJ2-1
CASSASYNEQFF
TGTGCCAGCAGCGCGAGCTACAATGAGCAGTTCTTC
>.|TRBV6-5|TRBJ1-1
CASSYSSLNTEAFF
TGTGCCAGCAGTTACTCGAGTTTGAACACTGAAGCTTTCTTT
>.|TRBV7-2|TRBJ1-4
CASSSDGSLGNEKLFF
TGTGCCAGCAGCTCAGACGGGAGTTTGGGTAATGAAAAACTGTTTTTT